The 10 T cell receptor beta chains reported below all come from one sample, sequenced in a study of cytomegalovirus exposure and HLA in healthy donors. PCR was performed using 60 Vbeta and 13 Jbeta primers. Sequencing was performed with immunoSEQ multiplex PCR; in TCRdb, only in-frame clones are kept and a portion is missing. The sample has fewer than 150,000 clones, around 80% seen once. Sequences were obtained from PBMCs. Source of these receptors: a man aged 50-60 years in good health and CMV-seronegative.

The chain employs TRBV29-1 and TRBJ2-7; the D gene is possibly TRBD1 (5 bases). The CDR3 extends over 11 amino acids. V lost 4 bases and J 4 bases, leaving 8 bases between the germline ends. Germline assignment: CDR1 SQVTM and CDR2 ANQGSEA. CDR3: CSVVRGYEQYF. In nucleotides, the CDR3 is TGCAGCGTTGTAAGGGGATACGAGCAGTACTTC.

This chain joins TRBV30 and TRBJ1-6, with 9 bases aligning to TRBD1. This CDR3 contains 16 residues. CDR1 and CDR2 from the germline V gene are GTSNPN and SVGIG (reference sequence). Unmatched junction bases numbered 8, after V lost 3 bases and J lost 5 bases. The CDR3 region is CAWREGDRDNNSPLHF. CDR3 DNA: TGTGCCTGGAGGGAAGGGGACAGGGACAATAATTCACCCCTCCACTTT.

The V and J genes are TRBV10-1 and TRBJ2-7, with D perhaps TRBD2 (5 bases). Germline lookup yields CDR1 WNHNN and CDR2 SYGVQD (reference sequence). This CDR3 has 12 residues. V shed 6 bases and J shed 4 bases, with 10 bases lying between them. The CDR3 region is CASSPPGYEQYF. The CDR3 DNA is TGCGCCAGCAGCCCACCGGGATACGAGCAGTACTTC.

The DNA for the CDR3 is TGTGCCAGCAGTGAACTCAGTGAAGCTTTCTTT. Translation gives CASSELSEAFF. The gene calls are TRBV6-1 and TRBJ1-1; D remains ambiguous. The V and J ends lost 2 bases and 7 bases respectively, with 5 bases between them. The CDR3 is 11 residues long. Germline CDR1 and CDR2: MNHNS and SASEGT.

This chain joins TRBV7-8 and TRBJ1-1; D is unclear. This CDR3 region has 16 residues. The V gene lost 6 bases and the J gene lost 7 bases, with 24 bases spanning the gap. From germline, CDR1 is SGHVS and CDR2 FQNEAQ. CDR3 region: CASSQWFRTPGNEAFF. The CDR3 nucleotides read TGTGCCAGCAGTCAATGGTTCCGGACTCCCGGGAATGAAGCTTTCTTT.

The CDR3 sequence is CASDRGQTNQPQHF. The DNA of the CDR3 is TGTGCCAGCGATCGAGGGCAGACAAATCAGCCCCAGCATTTT. This chain uses TRBV2 with TRBJ1-5, with D hard to call. There are 14 residues in the CDR3. Germline CDR1 SNHLY, CDR2 FYNNEI. V lost 8 bases and J lost 4, with 15 bases in between.

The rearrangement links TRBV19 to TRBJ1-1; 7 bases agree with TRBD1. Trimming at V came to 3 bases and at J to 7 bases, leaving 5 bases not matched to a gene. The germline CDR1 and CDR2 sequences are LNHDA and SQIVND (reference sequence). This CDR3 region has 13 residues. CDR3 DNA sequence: TGTGCCAGTAGTATTGGACAGGTCGATGAAGCTTTCTTT. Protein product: CASSIGQVDEAFF.

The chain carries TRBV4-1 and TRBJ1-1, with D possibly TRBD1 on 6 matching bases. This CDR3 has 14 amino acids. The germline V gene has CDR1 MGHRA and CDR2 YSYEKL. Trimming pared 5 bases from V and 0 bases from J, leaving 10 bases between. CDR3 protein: CASSTRQVNTEAFF. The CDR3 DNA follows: TGCGCCAGCAGCACTAGACAGGTGAACACTGAAGCTTTCTTT.

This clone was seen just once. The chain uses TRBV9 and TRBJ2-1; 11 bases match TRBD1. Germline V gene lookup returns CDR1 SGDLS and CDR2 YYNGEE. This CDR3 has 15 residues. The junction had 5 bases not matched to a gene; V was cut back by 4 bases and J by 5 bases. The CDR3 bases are TGTGCCAGCAGCATGCGGACAGGGGGCAACAATGAGCAGTTCTTC. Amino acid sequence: CASSMRTGGNNEQFF.

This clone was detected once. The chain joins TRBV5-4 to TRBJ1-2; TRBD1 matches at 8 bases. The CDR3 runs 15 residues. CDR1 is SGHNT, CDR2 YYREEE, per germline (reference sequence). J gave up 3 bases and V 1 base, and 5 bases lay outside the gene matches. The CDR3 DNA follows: TGTGCCAGCAGCTTGTCCGGGACAGGTTACTATGGCTACACCTTC. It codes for CASSLSGTGYYGYTF.